This paragraph covers one T cell receptor (beta chain) sequence. The antigen is not known. The CDR3 length is 12 residues. Germline V CDR1 and CDR2: LGHNT, FRNRAP. V lost 4 bases and J lost 4, with 6 bases in between. The PCR used 60 Vbeta and 13 Jbeta primers. Generated by immunoSEQ multiplex PCR, the TCRdb table keeps only in-frame clones and is missing some. This repertoire includes around 97,000 clones. These data are taken from a study of cytomegalovirus exposure and HLA in healthy donors. Study outcomes and limitations: In a later analysis, a missense DCLRE1C variant was linked to TCR beta V- and J-gene trimming. TCR beta chains numbering 164 were designated cytomegalovirus-associated.

Nominally healthy donors provided the samples, though records likely missed some immune exposures. J is TRBJ2-3 and V is TRBV12-5; no clear D gene. Input material: PBMCs. This clonotype was obtained from a middle-aged man in good health and CMV-seronegative. The DNA of the CDR3 is TGTGCTAGTGGTTCCCGGGCAGATACGCAGTATTTT. Translating it yields CASGSRADTQYF.